The 6 T cell receptor beta chains below all came from one sample that was sequenced in a study of blood T cell repertoires in COVID-19. Data came from immunoSEQ multiplex PCR; TCRdb stores just in-frame clones and leaves some out. The table lists about 180,000 clones, around 80% of them singletons. Specimen: peripheral blood. The receptors come from a man aged 65 to 79 with active or convalescent COVID-19.

V is TRBV6-5 and J is TRBJ1-1; TRBD1 aligns across 7 bases. The germline V gene encodes CDR1 MNHEY and CDR2 SVGAGI. Trimming cost V 7 bases and J 9 bases; bases outside gene matches: 11. The CDR3 consists of 13 residues. CDR3 coding DNA: TGTGCCAGCAATGCAATTACAGGGGTCCAAGCTTTCTTT. Its protein product is CASNAITGVQAFF.

The V gene is TRBV5-1, the J gene TRBJ2-5; D may be TRBD1 (6 bases). V shed 3 bases and J shed 4 bases, with 16 bases lying between them. The CDR3 is 15 amino acids. The germline V gene has CDR1 SGHRS and CDR2 YFSETQ. CDR3 in DNA: TGCGCCAGCAGCTCCCCGGGACACAGGGCAGAGACCCAGTACTTC. Its translation: CASSSPGHRAETQYF.

The chain recombines TRBV24-1 with TRBJ1-1; 11 positions match TRBD1. V shed 3 bases, J shed 10 bases, and the junction held 3 bases outside the gene matches. The CDR3 sequence is 13 residues long. Germline-derived CDR1 and CDR2 are KGHDR and SFDVKD. CDR3 loop: CATSDGTGGRAFF. The DNA for the CDR3 is TGTGCCACCAGTGATGGGACAGGGGGTAGAGCTTTCTTT.

The chain uses TRBV6-6 and TRBJ2-3, with TRBD2 matching 8 bases. Looked up from germline, CDR1 is MNHNY and CDR2 is SVGAGI (reference sequence). Germline trimming cut 0 bases from V and 4 bases from J; bases unmatched to any gene: 3. The CDR3 contains 15 residues. The CDR3 region is CASSYSLAGADTQYF. The CDR3 DNA reads TGTGCCAGCAGTTACTCCCTAGCGGGTGCAGATACGCAGTATTTT.

This clone was counted between two and nine times. This sequence joins TRBV19 and TRBJ1-1, with 8 bases fitting TRBD1. J was trimmed by 4 bases and V by 5 bases; bases with no gene match: 6. There are 14 residues in the CDR3. Germline V gene lookup returns CDR1 LNHDA and CDR2 SQIVND (reference sequence). The CDR3 region is CASSLGQASTEAFF. CDR3 bases: TGTGCCAGTAGTTTGGGACAGGCAAGCACTGAAGCTTTCTTT. Drawing the rest from reference TRBV19 and TRBJ1-1, the complete variable domain is DGGITQSPKYLFRKEGQNVTLSCEQNLNHDAMYWYRQDPGQGLRLIYYSQIVNDFQKGDIAEGYSVSREKKESFPLTVTSAQKNPTAFYLCASSLGQASTEAFFGQGTRLTVV.

The chain joins TRBV7-9 to TRBJ2-5, with 9 bases fitting TRBD1. The J segment lost 4 bases and the V segment lost 4 bases, leaving 1 base of the junction unmatched. CDR3 length: 13 amino acids. CDR1 is SEHNR, CDR2 FQNEAQ, per germline (reference sequence). The CDR3 nucleotides read TGTGCCAGCAGCTCGACAGGGGGAGAGACCCAGTACTTC. This gives the protein CASSSTGGETQYF.